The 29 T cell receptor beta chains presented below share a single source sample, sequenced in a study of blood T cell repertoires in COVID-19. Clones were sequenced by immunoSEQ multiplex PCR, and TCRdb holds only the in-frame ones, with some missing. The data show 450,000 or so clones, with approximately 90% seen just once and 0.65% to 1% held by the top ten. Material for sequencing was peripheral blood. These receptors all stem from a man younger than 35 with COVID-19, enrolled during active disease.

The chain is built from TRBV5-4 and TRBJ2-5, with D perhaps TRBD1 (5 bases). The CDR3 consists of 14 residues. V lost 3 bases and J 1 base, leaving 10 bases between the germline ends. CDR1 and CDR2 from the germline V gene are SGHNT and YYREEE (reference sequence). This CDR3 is CASSSLDSQETQYF. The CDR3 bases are TGTGCCAGCAGCTCCCTAGACAGCCAAGAGACCCAGTACTTC.

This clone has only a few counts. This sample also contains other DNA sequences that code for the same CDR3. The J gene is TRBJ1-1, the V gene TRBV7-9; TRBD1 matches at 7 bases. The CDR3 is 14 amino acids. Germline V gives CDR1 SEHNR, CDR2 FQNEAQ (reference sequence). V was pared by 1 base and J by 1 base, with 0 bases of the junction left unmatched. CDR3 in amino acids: CASSLGTGNTEAFF. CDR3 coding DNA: TGTGCCAGCAGCTTAGGGACAGGGAACACTGAAGCTTTCTTT.

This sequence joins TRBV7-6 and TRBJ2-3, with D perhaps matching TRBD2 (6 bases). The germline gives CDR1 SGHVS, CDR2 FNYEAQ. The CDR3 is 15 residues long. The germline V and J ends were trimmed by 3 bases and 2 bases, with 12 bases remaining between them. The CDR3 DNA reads TGTGCCAGCAGCTTTGGACGGGGGACCACAGATACGCAGTATTTT. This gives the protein CASSFGRGTTDTQYF.

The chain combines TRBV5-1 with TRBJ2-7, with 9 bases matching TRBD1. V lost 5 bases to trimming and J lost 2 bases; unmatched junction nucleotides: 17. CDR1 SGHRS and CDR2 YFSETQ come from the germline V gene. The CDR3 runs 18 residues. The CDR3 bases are TGCGCCAGCAGGAGGCGGCTCCCGGGACAGGGTACAACCTACGAGCAGTACTTC. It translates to CASRRRLPGQGTTYEQYF.

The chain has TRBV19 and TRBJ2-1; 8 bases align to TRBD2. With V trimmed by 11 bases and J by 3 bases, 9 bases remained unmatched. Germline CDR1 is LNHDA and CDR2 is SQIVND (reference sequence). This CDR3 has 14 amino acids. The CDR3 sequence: CAVGGAGFYNEQFF. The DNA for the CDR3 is TGTGCCGTCGGGGGGGCGGGATTCTACAATGAGCAGTTCTTC.

The CDR3 bases are TGTGCCAGCAGCCCCGGGACAGAGGTATCCCCGCGAGGTGGTGGCTACACCTTC. This sequence encodes CASSPGTEVSPRGGGYTF. The chain joins TRBV9 to TRBJ1-2; 7 bases line up with TRBD1. Unmatched junction bases numbered 22, after V lost 4 bases and J lost 7 bases. This CDR3 has 18 residues. Germline CDR1 is SGDLS and CDR2 is YYNGEE.

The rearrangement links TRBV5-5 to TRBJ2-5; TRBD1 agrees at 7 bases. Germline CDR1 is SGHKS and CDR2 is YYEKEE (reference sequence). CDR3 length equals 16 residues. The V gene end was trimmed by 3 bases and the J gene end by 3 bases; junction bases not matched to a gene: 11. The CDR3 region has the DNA TGTGCCAGCAGCTACGCCTCGGCAGGGGGAGAAGAGACCCAGTACTTC. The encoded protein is CASSYASAGGEETQYF.

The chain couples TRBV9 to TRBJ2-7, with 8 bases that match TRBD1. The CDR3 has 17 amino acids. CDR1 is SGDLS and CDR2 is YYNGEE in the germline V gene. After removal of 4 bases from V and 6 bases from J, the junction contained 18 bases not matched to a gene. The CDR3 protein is CASSHTSGQGSLGEQYF. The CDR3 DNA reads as TGTGCCAGCAGCCACACCTCCGGACAGGGTTCGCTGGGCGAGCAGTACTTC.

CDR3 DNA sequence: TGTGCCAGCAGCCTGACTAGCGGGAGCTCCAGCTACGAGCAGTACTTC. Its translation: CASSLTSGSSSYEQYF. The J gene is TRBJ2-7, the V gene TRBV9; 12 bases agree with TRBD2. The length of the CDR3 is 16 residues. Trimming took 4 bases from V and 3 from J; bases not matched to a gene: 8. Germline values: CDR1 SGDLS, CDR2 YYNGEE.

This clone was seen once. The CDR3 sequence is CASSLNRGASYEQYF. CDR3 DNA sequence: TGCGCCAGCAGCTTAAACAGGGGGGCCTCCTACGAGCAGTACTTC. This chain uses TRBV5-1 with TRBJ2-7; the match to TRBD1 covers 8 bases. Germline CDR1 SGHRS, CDR2 YFSETQ. The J segment lost 0 bases and the V segment lost 2 bases, leaving 4 bases of the junction unmatched. The CDR3 sequence is 15 residues long.

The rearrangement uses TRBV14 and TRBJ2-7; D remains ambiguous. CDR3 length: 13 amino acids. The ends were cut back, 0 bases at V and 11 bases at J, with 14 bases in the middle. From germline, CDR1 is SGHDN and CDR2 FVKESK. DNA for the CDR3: TGTGCCAGCAGCCAAGAAATGGGCAGTAGAGAGTACTTC. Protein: CASSQEMGSREYF. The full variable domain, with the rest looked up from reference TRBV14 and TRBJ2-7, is EAGVTQFPSHSVIEKGQTVTLRCDPISGHDNLYWYRRVMGKEIKFLLHFVKESKQDESGMPNNRFLAERTGGTYSTLKVQPAELEDSGVYFCASSQEMGSREYFGPGTRLTVT.

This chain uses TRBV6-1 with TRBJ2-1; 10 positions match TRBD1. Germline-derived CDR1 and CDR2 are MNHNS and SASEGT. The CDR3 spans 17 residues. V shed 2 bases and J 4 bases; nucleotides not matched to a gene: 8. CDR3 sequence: CASSESFGTGEYNEQFF. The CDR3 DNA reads TGTGCCAGCAGTGAATCGTTTGGGACAGGGGAATACAATGAGCAGTTCTTC.

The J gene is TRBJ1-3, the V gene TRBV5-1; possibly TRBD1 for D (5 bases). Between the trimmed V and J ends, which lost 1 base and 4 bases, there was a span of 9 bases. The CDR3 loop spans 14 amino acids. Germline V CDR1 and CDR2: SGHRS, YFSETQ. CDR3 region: CASSLTGTGNTIYF. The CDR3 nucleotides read TGCGCCAGCAGCTTGACAGGAACGGGAAACACCATATATTTT.

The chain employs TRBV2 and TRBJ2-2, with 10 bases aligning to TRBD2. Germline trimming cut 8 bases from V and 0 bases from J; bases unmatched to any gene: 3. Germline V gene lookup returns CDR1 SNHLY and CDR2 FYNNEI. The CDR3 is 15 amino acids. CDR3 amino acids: CASSGTSANTGELFF. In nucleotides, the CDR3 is TGTGCCAGCTCCGGGACTAGCGCGAACACCGGGGAGCTGTTTTTT.

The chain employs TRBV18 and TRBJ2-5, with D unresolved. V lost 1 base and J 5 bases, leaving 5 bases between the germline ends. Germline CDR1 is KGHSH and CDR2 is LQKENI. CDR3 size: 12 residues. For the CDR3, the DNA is TGTGCCAGCTCACCACTGGGCGAGACCCAGTACTTC. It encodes CASSPLGETQYF.

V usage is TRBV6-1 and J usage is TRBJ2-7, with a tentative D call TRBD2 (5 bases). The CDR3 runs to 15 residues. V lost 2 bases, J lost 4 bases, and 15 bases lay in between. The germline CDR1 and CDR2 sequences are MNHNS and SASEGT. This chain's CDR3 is CASSEPGSIKYEQYF. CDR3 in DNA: TGTGCCAGCAGTGAACCGGGGTCAATCAAGTACGAGCAGTACTTC.

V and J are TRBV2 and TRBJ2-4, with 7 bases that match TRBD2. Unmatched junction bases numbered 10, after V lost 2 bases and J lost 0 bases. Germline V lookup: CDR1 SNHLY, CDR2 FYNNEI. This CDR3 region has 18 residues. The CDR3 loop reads CASSEKWLLAEAKNIQYF. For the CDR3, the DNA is TGTGCCAGCAGTGAAAAATGGTTGCTAGCGGAAGCCAAAAACATTCAGTACTTC. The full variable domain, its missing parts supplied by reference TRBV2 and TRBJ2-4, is EPEVTQTPSHQVTQMGQEVILRCVPISNHLYFYWYRQILGQKVEFLVSFYNNEISEKSEIFDDQFSVERPDGSNFTLKIRSTKLEDSAMYFCASSEKWLLAEAKNIQYFGAGTRLSVL.

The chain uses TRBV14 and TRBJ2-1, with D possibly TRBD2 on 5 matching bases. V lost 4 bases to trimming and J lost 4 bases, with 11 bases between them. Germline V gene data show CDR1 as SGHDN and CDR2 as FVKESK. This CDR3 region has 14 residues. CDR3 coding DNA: TGTGCCAGCAGCCGCCCGGGGTTTTACAATGAGCAGTTCTTC. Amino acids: CASSRPGFYNEQFF.

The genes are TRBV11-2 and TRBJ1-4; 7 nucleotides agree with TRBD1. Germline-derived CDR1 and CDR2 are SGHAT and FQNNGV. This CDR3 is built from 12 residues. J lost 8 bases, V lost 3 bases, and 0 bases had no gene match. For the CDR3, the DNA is TGTGCCAGCAGCTTGGGACAGGAAAAACTGTTTTTT. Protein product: CASSLGQEKLFF.

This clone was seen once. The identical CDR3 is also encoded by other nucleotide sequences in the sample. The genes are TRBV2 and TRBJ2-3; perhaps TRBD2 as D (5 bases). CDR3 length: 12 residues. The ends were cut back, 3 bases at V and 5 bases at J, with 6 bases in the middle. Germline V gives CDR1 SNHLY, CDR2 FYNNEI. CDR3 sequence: CASSDRGDTQYF. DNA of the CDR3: TGTGCCAGCAGTGACCGGGGAGATACGCAGTATTTT.

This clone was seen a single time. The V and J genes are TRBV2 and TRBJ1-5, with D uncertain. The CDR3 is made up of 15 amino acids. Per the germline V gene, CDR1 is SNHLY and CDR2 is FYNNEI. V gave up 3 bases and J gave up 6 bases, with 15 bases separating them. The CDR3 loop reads CASSEFGGSPQPQHF. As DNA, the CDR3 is TGTGCCAGCAGTGAGTTTGGAGGCAGCCCTCAGCCCCAGCATTTT.

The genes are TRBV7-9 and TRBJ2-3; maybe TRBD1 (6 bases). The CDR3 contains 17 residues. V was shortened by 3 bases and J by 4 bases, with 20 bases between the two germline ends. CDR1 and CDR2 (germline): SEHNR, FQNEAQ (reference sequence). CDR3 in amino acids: CASSLPREGGEADTQYF. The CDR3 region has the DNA TGTGCCAGCAGCTTGCCCCGTGAAGGGGGAGAGGCAGATACGCAGTATTTT.

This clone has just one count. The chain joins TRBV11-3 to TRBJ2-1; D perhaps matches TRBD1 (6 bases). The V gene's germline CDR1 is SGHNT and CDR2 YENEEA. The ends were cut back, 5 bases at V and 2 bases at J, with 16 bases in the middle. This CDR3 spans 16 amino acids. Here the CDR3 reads CASSQCCGGPYNEQFF. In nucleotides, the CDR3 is TGTGCCAGCAGCCAATGCTGTGGGGGCCCCTACAATGAGCAGTTCTTC.

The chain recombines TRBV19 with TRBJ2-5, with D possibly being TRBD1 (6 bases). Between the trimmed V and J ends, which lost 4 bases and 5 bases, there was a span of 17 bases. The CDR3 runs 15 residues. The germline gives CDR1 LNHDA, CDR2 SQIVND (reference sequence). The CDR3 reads CASSRETGSRETQYF. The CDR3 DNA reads TGTGCCAGTAGTAGAGAAACAGGGAGTCGGGAGACCCAGTACTTC.

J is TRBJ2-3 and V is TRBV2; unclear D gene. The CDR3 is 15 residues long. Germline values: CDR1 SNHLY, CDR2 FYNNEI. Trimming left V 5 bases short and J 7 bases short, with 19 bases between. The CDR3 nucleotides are TGTGCCAGCAGTCTTCCTCCACTCACTGGTTATACGCAGTATTTT. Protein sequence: CASSLPPLTGYTQYF.

In DNA form, the CDR3 reads TGTGCCAGCTCAAAGGGACAGCTTAACACTGAAGCTTTCTTT. It yields the protein CASSKGQLNTEAFF. The rearrangement links TRBV18 to TRBJ1-1; 7 nucleotides line up with TRBD1. V was clipped by 5 bases and J by 2 bases; unmatched bases: 5. CDR1 is KGHSH and CDR2 is LQKENI in the germline V gene. The CDR3 has 14 amino acids.

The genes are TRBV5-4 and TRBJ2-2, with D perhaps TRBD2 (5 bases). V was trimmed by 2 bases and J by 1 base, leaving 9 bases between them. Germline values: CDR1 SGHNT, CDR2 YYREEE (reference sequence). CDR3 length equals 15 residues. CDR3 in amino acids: CASSFGGLNTGELFF. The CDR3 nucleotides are TGTGCCAGCAGCTTCGGAGGCTTGAACACCGGGGAGCTGTTTTTT.

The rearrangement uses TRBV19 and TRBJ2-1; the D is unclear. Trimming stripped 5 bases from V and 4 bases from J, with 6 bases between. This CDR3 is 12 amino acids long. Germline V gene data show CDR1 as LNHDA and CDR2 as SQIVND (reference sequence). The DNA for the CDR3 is TGTGCCAGTAGTGCCGGGTACAATGAGCAGTTCTTC. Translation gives CASSAGYNEQFF.

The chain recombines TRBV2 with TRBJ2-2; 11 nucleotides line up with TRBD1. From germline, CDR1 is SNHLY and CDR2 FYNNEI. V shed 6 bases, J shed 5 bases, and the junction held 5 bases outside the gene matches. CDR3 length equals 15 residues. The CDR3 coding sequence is TGTGCCAGCAGGAACCGGGACAGGGGGACCGGGGAGCTGTTTTTT. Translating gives CASRNRDRGTGELFF.